The text below deals with one TCR beta chain. Its antigen is still unknown. This CDR3 has 19 amino acids. Trimming took 0 bases from V and 6 from J; bases not matched to a gene: 16. Germline-derived CDR1 and CDR2 are MRHNA and SNTAGT. Clones were read by immunoSEQ multiplex PCR, and TCRdb kept only the in-frame ones, dropping some. Among over 2,000,000 clones listed, around 93% were seen once. Naive CD8 cells comprised CD45RO-negative, CCR7-positively selected cells, excluding terminally differentiated effector memory CD45RA+ cells. The sample comes from a study of shared clonotypes between healthy human individuals. Study background: For every donor, three CD4 naive, three CD4 memory, two CD8 naive and one CD8 memory plates were used. Findings of the study overall: Shared across a few donors were 4% to 6% of the naive CD4 clonotypes. Unshared clonotypes carried lower generation probabilities than those common to all four donors.

The sequenced material came from naive CD8+ T cells from PBMCs. V usage is TRBV6-4 and J usage is TRBJ1-5; 8 nucleotides agree with TRBD1. The sequence was obtained from a man in his late teens or twenties in good health. Some clones in this sample may be carry-over from other donors' samples. Here the CDR3 reads CASSDSGDRYLRSCQPQHF. The CDR3 DNA reads as TGTGCCAGCAGTGACTCGGGGGACAGGTACTTGAGATCCTGTCAGCCCCAGCATTTT.